This TCR beta chain was documented in a study of T cell repertoires in cytomegalovirus infection (dated by TCRdb to 2018 to 2020). Background for the entire study: The peptide stimulations were aimed at well-studied HLA-B-restricted epitopes as well as recently identified HLA-C-restricted CMV epitopes, whose presentation resists viral immunomodulation. Donor HLA type was relevant to the analysis, as public TCR beta signatures indicated carriage of CMV infection together with the matching HLA type.

The paper as a whole reports these results and caveats: In the ex vivo response, HLA-C-restricted CMV-specific TCR beta clonotypes were dominant, and in two of eight donors the single most frequent clonotype came from this HLA-C-restricted group. In both this cohort and an independent roughly 330-donor cohort, the cumulative frequency of public TCR beta family members distinguished carriers of CMV infection plus the relevant HLA type.

In the case of this clonotype: The antigen this receptor binds is unknown. It has no much larger one-base neighbor in the sample; base qualities were not kept.

Sequencing instrument: Illumina HiSeq 1500. TCRdb handled the public reads itself, with Q25 trimming in fastp and clone calling in MiXCR, and kept productive beta chains. For every CDR3 protein sequence, its rows merge into one entry that carries the most common genes and DNA. For this sample there are 700,000 to 950,000 distinct CDR3 sequences; approximately 30% appear just once. The biggest ten clones account for about an eighth of the sample. The sample's treatment or condition label, in plain terms: in vitro stimulation with specific CMV peptide epitopes to enrich CMV-specific T cells. This sequence originates from a human donor in good health (CMV status not recorded). Some clones in this sample may be carry-over from other donors' samples. This material consisted of cultured CD8+ T cells from PBMCs, taken from culture after CMV antigen stimulation.

This receptor carries the CDR3 CASIRQVDGVFYGYTF. The nucleotides read TGTGCCAGCATTCGACAGGTTGACGGAGTTTTCTATGGCTACACCTTC. The chain uses TRBV6-1 and TRBJ1-2; a weak D assignment points to TRBD1 (6 bases agree). The germline V gene supplies CDR1 MNHNS and CDR2 SASEGT. V drops 7 bases and J drops 4 bases, leaving 22 bases in between. The CDR3 spans 16 residues, from the cysteine through the phenylalanine. The only DNA kept is the CDR3, 48 bases in frame from the first base.